The following is a TCR beta chain sequence with its context. Treatment described: approximately 18 received Ad26.COV2.S at low or high dose, single or two shots; 5 received placebo; per-sample allocation not given. The samples date from day 63 after the first vaccine or placebo injection. These data are taken from a study of Ad26.COV2.S vaccination and SARS-CoV-2 variants. Across the study: Intramuscular Ad26.COV2.S at 5x10^10 or 1x10^11 viral particles.

Repertoires were generated with immunoSEQ multiplex PCR, while TCRdb's copy carries only in-frame clones and drops some. The sample has 350,000 to 450,000 clones, approximately 91% seen once. The CDR3 totals 18 residues. Per germline, CDR1 LNHDA and CDR2 SQIVND (reference sequence). V shed 0 bases and J shed 7 bases, with 21 bases lying between them. The sequence came from a person aged 18-60 years who received the Ad26.COV2.S COVID-19 vaccine or a placebo. The chain employs TRBV19 and TRBJ1-4, with a tentative D call TRBD1 (5 bases). Specimen: peripheral blood, collected in a trial of Ad26.COV2.S vaccine versus placebo. CDR3 coding DNA: TGTGCCAGTAGTATAGAACAGGATATCAACGGATCTAGTGAAAAACTGTTTTTT. Its protein product is CASSIEQDINGSSEKLFF.